The rows below give T cell receptor beta chains drawn from one sample of a study of cytomegalovirus exposure and HLA in healthy donors. Sequencing was performed with immunoSEQ multiplex PCR; in TCRdb, only in-frame clones are kept and a portion is missing. This table holds about 170,000 clones. Sequencing was carried out using PBMCs. These receptor sequences come from a woman between 18 and 29 years old in good health and CMV-seropositive. Both conserved end residues are part of each CDR3. The D gene is left open where the match is weak.

TRBV2	TRBJ2-3	TRBD1	TGTGCCAGCAGGACAGGGCGCGCCACAGATACGCAGTATTTT	CASRTGRATDTQYF
TRBV2	TRBJ2-2	.	TGTGCCAGCAGTGACGCCAGAACCGGGGAGCTGTTTTTT	CASSDARTGELFF
TRBV5-4	TRBJ1-2	.	TGTGCCAGCAGCTTGTCCGGGGTGGTGCCCACCTTC	CASSLSGVVPTF
TRBV13	TRBJ2-7	TRBD2	TGTGCCAGCAGCGCCGGGACTAGCGTATACGAGCAGTACTTC	CASSAGTSVYEQYF
TRBV11-1	TRBJ2-1	.	TGTGCCAGCAGCTTAGTGGGCACCAGCTCCTACAATGAGCAGTTCTTC	CASSLVGTSSYNEQFF
TRBV7-9	TRBJ2-3	.	TGTGCCAGCAGCTTAGGGACAGGCACAGATACGCAGTATTTT	CASSLGTGTDTQYF
TRBV6-1	TRBJ1-2	.	TGTGCCAGCAGCTCAGACTATGGCTACACCTTC	CASSSDYGYTF
TRBV5-1	TRBJ1-4	.	TGCGCCAGCAGCCCCGAAGGGGGTCGGTACGAAAAACTGTTTTTT	CASSPEGGRYEKLFF
TRBV10-3	TRBJ1-2	.	TGTGCCATCTCTTCAGGCAGGCTCGACTATGGCTACACCTTC	CAISSGRLDYGYTF
TRBV5-1	TRBJ2-2	TRBD2	TGCGCCAGCAGCAGACTCCTAGCGGGAGGTTCCACGAACACCGGGGAGCTGTTTTTT	CASSRLLAGGSTNTGELFF
TRBV6-1	TRBJ1-1	.	TGTGCCAGCAGTGAAGACGGGAACACTGAAGCTTTCTTT	CASSEDGNTEAFF
TRBV7-9	TRBJ2-5	TRBD2	TGTGCCAGCAGCCCGAAAGCGGGATCAGAGACCCAGTACTTC	CASSPKAGSETQYF
TRBV9	TRBJ1-2	.	TGTGCCAGCAGCGTAGGGGAGGGTCCTAACTATGGCTACACCTTC	CASSVGEGPNYGYTF
TRBV5-1	TRBJ2-7	TRBD1	TGCGCCAGCAGCTTGGGAGTGGGGACAGGGGGAAGCGAGCAGTACTTC	CASSLGVGTGGSEQYF
TRBV4-2	TRBJ2-7	.	TGTGCCAGCAGCCAGTTAGAGGGTACCTACGAGCAGTACTTC	CASSQLEGTYEQYF
TRBV4-2	TRBJ2-7	.	TGTGCCAGCAGCCTGACATCGAAAGGTAGCTCCTACGAGCAGTACTTC	CASSLTSKGSSYEQYF
TRBV6-1	TRBJ2-4	.	TGTGCCAGCACCCTTGGGGCCGAAAACATTCAGTACTTC	CASTLGAENIQYF
TRBV6-5	TRBJ2-1	.	TGTGCCAGCAGTTCCCCAGCGGAGGGGGCATATGAGCAGTTCTTC	CASSSPAEGAYEQFF
TRBV7-8	TRBJ2-5	.	TGTGCCAGCAGCTTATCTGGTAGAGAGACCCAGTACTTC	CASSLSGRETQYF
TRBV5-4	TRBJ2-5	TRBD2	TGTGCCAGCAGCCCGGGACTAGCGGGGGCACAAGAGACCCAGTACTTC	CASSPGLAGAQETQYF
TRBV7-2	TRBJ1-2	TRBD1	TGTGCCAGCAGCTTAGGCTGGGACAGGGGGCACTATGGCTACACCTTC	CASSLGWDRGHYGYTF
TRBV6-1	TRBJ2-7	.	TGTGCCAGCAGTGAAGAGGGCGGGCCTAGCTCCTACGAGCAGTACTTC	CASSEEGGPSSYEQYF
TRBV30	TRBJ2-5	TRBD2	TGTGCCTGGAGTGTTGGTCTAGCGGGAGCAGAGACCCAGTACTTC	CAWSVGLAGAETQYF
TRBV2	TRBJ1-1	TRBD1	TGTGCCAGCAGTGCTAACAGGGGGGTGAACACTGAAGCTTTCTTT	CASSANRGVNTEAFF
TRBV30	TRBJ2-6	TRBD1	TGTGCCTGGACCCGAGACAGGGATAACTCTGGGGCCAACGTCCTGACTTTC	CAWTRDRDNSGANVLTF
TRBV18	TRBJ1-5	TRBD1	TGTGCCAGCTCACCACCGGGACAGTACAATCAGCCCCAGCATTTT	CASSPPGQYNQPQHF
TRBV6-1	TRBJ2-1	.	TGTGCCAGCAGTGCAAGACAGGAGGTTGAGCAGTTCTTC	CASSARQEVEQFF
TRBV10-2	TRBJ1-5	.	TGCGCCAGCAAGGAGGGGGGGGGCGGGAATCAGCCCCAGCATTTT	CASKEGGGGNQPQHF
TRBV13	TRBJ2-2	.	TGTGCCAGCAGCACGGACACCCTGGGCGCCGGGGAGCTGTTTTTT	CASSTDTLGAGELFF
TRBV18	TRBJ1-2	.	TGTGCCAGCTCACCGGCAGGTCAAGAAAACTATGGCTACACCTTC	CASSPAGQENYGYTF
TRBV6-4	TRBJ2-2	TRBD1	TGTGCCAGCAGTGAGCTTCCCGGGACAGGGATCGGGGAGCTGTTTTTT	CASSELPGTGIGELFF
TRBV4-1	TRBJ2-7	.	TGCGCCAGCAGCCACGAACCTCCGGGACACCTTCTCTACGAGCAGTACTTC	CASSHEPPGHLLYEQYF
TRBV28	TRBJ2-2	.	TGTGCCAGCAGTAGAGTGACAGGGAGGTACACCGGGGAGCTGTTTTTT	CASSRVTGRYTGELFF
TRBV5-4	TRBJ2-3	TRBD2	TGTGCCAGCAGCTTGGAAGGGACTAGCGGGGATACGCAGTATTTT	CASSLEGTSGDTQYF
TRBV19	TRBJ2-2	.	TGTGCCAGTAGTATCCAATCTAGCTACACCGGGGAGCTGTTTTTT	CASSIQSSYTGELFF
TRBV7-2	TRBJ2-1	.	TGTGCCAGCAGTTTCCTAGTCGATGAGCAGTTCTTC	CASSFLVDEQFF